This is a list of T cell receptor beta chains from one sample in a study of blood T cells in healthy people across ages. TCRdb processed the 5' RACE reads anew with MiXCR; each CDR3 protein has one entry. The data contain 800,000 to 900,000 distinct CDR3 sequences, approximately 59% of them seen just once; the ten biggest clones take up approximately 30%. Sequences were obtained from blood. The receptors were sampled from a man aged 25 to 40 in good health. CDR3s leave out the opening cysteine and the closing phenylalanine or tryptophan.

j_call	v_call	cdr3_aa
TRBJ2-5	TRBV20-1	SARWLLGETQY
TRBJ2-5	TRBV4-3	ASSQDRVPWEETQY
TRBJ1-2	TRBV28	ASSLGRQGLSYGYT
TRBJ2-5	TRBV6-5	ASSYSQGVGETQY
TRBJ2-4	TRBV4-2	ASSQELSQGGIGTKNIQY
TRBJ2-5	TRBV13	ASRGQSGEETQY
TRBJ2-7	TRBV5-1	ASSSGTYGRTYEQY
TRBJ1-5	TRBV2	ASLRDGDQPQH
TRBJ1-6	TRBV29-1	SVEKATGGPLH
TRBJ1-1	TRBV10-3	AISESGQAETEAF
TRBJ2-1	TRBV9	ASSVEDQPSYNEQF
TRBJ2-1	TRBV7-7	ASSQSGTGVYNEQF
TRBJ1-3	TRBV27	ASSSLGGRNTIY
TRBJ2-7	TRBV27	ASSFQATTYEQY
TRBJ2-6	TRBV7-2	ASRSGTASGANVLT
TRBJ1-2	TRBV5-6	ASSNNRDYT
TRBJ2-2	TRBV10-3	AISERFNTGELF
TRBJ2-6	TRBV6-1	ASSVSDTINVLT
NA	TRBV6-6	ASSYSNLEYEQY
TRBJ2-7	TRBV27	ASKGGTYEQY
TRBJ2-1	TRBV7-3	AGSFLTSGDYNEQF
TRBJ2-3	TRBV7-2	ASSPPGFASTDTQY
NA	TRBV20-1	SASRRGGGAYEQY
TRBJ2-5	TRBV20-1	SAYGTEETQY
TRBJ2-7	TRBV27	ASSSPGDMDDEQY
TRBJ1-1	TRBV2	ASGLTGAEDTEAF
TRBJ2-7	TRBV29-1	SVEERDRPYEQY
TRBJ1-1	TRBV27	ASSIDSNTEAF
TRBJ2-1	TRBV5-1	ASSQLAGGTYNEQF
TRBJ2-5	TRBV2	ASKARDGQTQY
TRBJ2-1	TRBV7-3	ASSSDSGSYNEQF
TRBJ1-1	TRBV3-1	ASSRGQVNTEAF
TRBJ2-7	TRBV20-1	SARDWGGYEQY
NA	TRBV6-6	ASRGQRPYEQY
TRBJ1-4	TRBV6-5	ASSGRAIDEKLF
TRBJ1-5	TRBV6-1	ASSVRTPRNQPQH
TRBJ1-4	TRBV2	ASSVYSGNEKLF
TRBJ2-1	TRBV3-1	ASNPGTSYNEQF
TRBJ2-5	TRBV20-1	SAVRLAGEVGEQY
TRBJ2-1	TRBV9	ASSSIGGWEQF